This entry is about one T cell receptor beta chain. Its antigen remains unidentified. J gave up 8 bases and V 5 bases, and 5 bases lay outside the gene matches. Per the germline V gene, CDR1 is DFQATT and CDR2 is SNEGSKA (reference sequence). The CDR3 spans 14 residues. This specimen comes from a study of CD8 T cells in ankylosing spondylitis. Findings and limits, study-wide: There was reportedly significant enrichment of clones that were disease-linked in matched ankylosing spondylitis synovial fluid. The study identified a TCR beta motif of seven or eight highly homologous variants that appeared characteristic of ankylosing spondylitis blood. Prior literature has documented some motif variants in synovial fluid and blood from reactive arthritis.

The TCR beta libraries were generated through quantitative 5'-RACE incorporating molecular barcodes. TCRdb re-called the 5' RACE reads with MiXCR, one entry per CDR3 protein. The table has 250,000 to 350,000 distinct CDR3 sequences, around 21% seen once. Sequenced material: blood, either unsorted or a sorted T cell fraction (not recorded which). The chain joins TRBV20-1 to TRBJ1-6; 11 bases are shared with TRBD1. The receptor was derived from a female donor with ankylosing spondylitis or in good health (not recorded which). The CDR3 DNA sequence: TGCAGTGCTGCGCCGGGACAGGGGGATTCACCCCTCCACTTT. It encodes CSAAPGQGDSPLHF.